The TCR beta chain under discussion was sequenced for a study of blood T cell repertoires in COVID-19. Study details: COVID-19 samples, acute and convalescent, were from the United States, Italy and Spain. PBMCs, B-cell-depleted T cells, or T cells provided the cDNA or gDNA that made up the material.

The CDR3 contains 16 residues. Germline CDR1 and CDR2: LGHDT and YNNKEL (reference sequence). The V and J ends lost 4 bases and 6 bases respectively, with 16 bases between them. In the original analysis: For nucleated cells, counts were estimated from reference gene primer amplification. Generated by immunoSEQ multiplex PCR, the TCRdb table keeps only in-frame clones and is missing some. That table furnishes V, J and clone size, whereas the DNA furnished D and trimming. The sample contains around 56,000 clones, about 73% of which appear only once. The receptor comes from a woman in her sixties or seventies with acute or convalescent COVID-19. The chain has TRBV3-1 (or the pseudogene TRBV3-2) and TRBJ1-6, with D possibly matching TRBD1 (6 bases). The sequencing sample was made of peripheral blood. The CDR3 DNA sequence: TGTGCCAGCAGCCGGACAGCCCAAACCCTTAATTCACCCCTCCACTTT. As protein: CASSRTAQTLNSPLHF.